Presented here are 30 T cell receptor beta chains from one specimen sequenced in a study of vaccination and CD4 T cells after COVID-19. These receptors are not linked to any known antigen. At the Johns Hopkins FTIC core, DNA taken from cultured CD4+ T cells was sequenced by way of the Oncomine TCR Beta short-read assay. TCRdb redid the calling of the PCR reads with MiXCR, one entry per CDR3 protein. The sample gives under 20,000 distinct CDR3 sequences, about 44% of which show up once; 6.3% is in the top ten. Treatment specified: approximately 9-day PBMC culture with coronavirus spike peptide pools or control peptides (ViraFEST assay). The sample consisted of CD4+ T cells from blood, cultured in vitro, taken before SARS-CoV-2 vaccination. These receptors were obtained from a human donor who had recovered from COVID-19.

This chain links TRBV14 with TRBJ1-2; D might be TRBD1 (5 bases). The CDR3 consists of 13 residues. Trimming cost V 6 bases and J 7 bases, with 15 bases left between them. CDR1 SGHDN and CDR2 FVKESK come from the germline V gene. The CDR3: CASRRDLRGGYTF. CDR3 nucleotide sequence: TGTGCCAGCAGACGGGACCTCCGGGGTGGCTACACCTTC.

The chain couples TRBV6-1 to TRBJ1-5; no clear D. Looked up from germline, CDR1 is MNHNS and CDR2 is SASEGT. CDR3 length: 13 amino acids. V was cut by 7 bases and J by 2 bases, with 9 bases left in between. This CDR3 reads CASMTWGNQPQHF. The CDR3 DNA is TGTGCCAGCATGACGTGGGGCAATCAGCCCCAGCATTTT.

The J gene is TRBJ1-3, the V gene TRBV5-7; the D is unclear. TRBV5-7 is an ORF for which the function is uncertain. This CDR3 region has 15 residues. V lost 2 bases to trimming and J lost 6 bases, with 15 bases between them. The DNA for the CDR3 is TGTGCCAGCAGCTTACCAGCCCGTGGAGAAAACACCATATATTTT. Translating it yields CASSLPARGENTIYF.

This clonotype was observed once. V usage is TRBV30 and J usage is TRBJ1-6, with D maybe TRBD1 (6 bases). Germline V gene sequence: CDR1 GTSNPN, CDR2 SVGIG (reference sequence). V lost 7 bases to trimming and J lost 2 bases, with 12 bases between them. This CDR3 contains 14 residues. CDR3 coding DNA: TGTGCCTCGGGGGGGGGCACCTATAATTCACCCCTCCACTTT. It yields the protein CASGGGTYNSPLHF. The variable domain in full, with the rest retrieved from reference TRBV30 and TRBJ1-6, is SQTIHQWPATLVQPVGSPLSLECTVEGTSNPNLYWYRQAAGRGLQLLFYSVGIGQISSEVPQNLSASRPQDRQFILSSKKLLLSDSGFYLCASGGGTYNSPLHFGNGTRLTVT.

The genes are TRBV4-2 and TRBJ2-7; D gene unclear. Per the germline V gene, CDR1 is LGHNA and CDR2 is YNFKEQ. V was cut by 0 bases and J by 6 bases, with 12 bases left in between. This CDR3 has 14 amino acids. The CDR3 protein is CASSQDEGLGEQYF. CDR3 DNA sequence: TGTGCCAGCAGCCAAGATGAAGGGTTGGGCGAGCAGTACTTC.

The chain couples TRBV6-1 to TRBJ2-7; 7 bases are shared with TRBD1. Unmatched junction bases numbered 16, after V lost 6 bases and J lost 5 bases. Germline CDR1 reads MNHNS; CDR2 reads SASEGT. The CDR3 sequence is 16 residues long. The CDR3 region is CASRRKGTDFSHEQYF. CDR3 coding DNA: TGTGCCAGCAGACGCAAAGGGACAGATTTTTCCCACGAGCAGTACTTC.

The genes are TRBV20-1 and TRBJ1-5; D is perhaps TRBD1 (6 bases). Trimming pared 3 bases from V and 3 bases from J, leaving 15 bases between. Germline-derived CDR1 and CDR2 are DFQATT and SNEGSKA (reference sequence). The CDR3 loop spans 15 amino acids. The CDR3 bases are TGCAGTGCTAGGCGGGGGGCGGGGCTCAATCAGCCCCAGCATTTT. This sequence encodes CSARRGAGLNQPQHF.

The chain recombines TRBV7-2 with TRBJ2-5; D perhaps matches TRBD1 (6 bases). Germline-derived CDR1 and CDR2 are SGHTA and FQGNSA. The CDR3 has 15 residues. Trimming shortened V by 5 bases and J by 2 bases, and 15 bases separated the two germline ends. The CDR3 region is CASSPQGLGQETQYF. CDR3 coding DNA: TGTGCCAGCAGCCCACAGGGTCTCGGGCAAGAGACCCAGTACTTC.

The chain joins TRBV10-2 to TRBJ2-3; D not certain. The CDR3 extends over 13 amino acids. The V end was cut by 2 bases, the J end by 4 bases, with 7 bases between. CDR1 and CDR2 (germline): WSHSY, SAAADI. DNA for the CDR3: TGCGCCAGCAGTGAGAGGGTCCCAGATACGCAGTATTTT. This encodes CASSERVPDTQYF.

This chain joins TRBV5-4 and TRBJ1-5, with D hard to call. Germline CDR1 is SGHNT and CDR2 is YYREEE (reference sequence). V shed 4 bases and J shed 2 bases, with 13 bases lying between them. CDR3 length: 15 residues. The CDR3 reads CASSPAPEGNQPQHF. The CDR3 nucleotides are TGTGCCAGCAGCCCCGCCCCCGAAGGCAATCAGCCCCAGCATTTT.

This clonotype has more than one count but fewer than ten. This chain joins TRBV20-1 and TRBJ2-1, with 7 bases aligning to TRBD1. The CDR3 sequence is 16 residues long. Germline CDR1 DFQATT, CDR2 SNEGSKA (reference sequence). The CDR3 DNA is TGCAGCGTCGGGAAGGGGGCTGGTCCCTCCTACAATGAGCAGTTCTTC. This codes for CSVGKGAGPSYNEQFF.

V usage is TRBV6-4 and J usage is TRBJ2-3; 7 bases are a match to TRBD2. Germline V CDR1 and CDR2: MRHNA, SNTAGT. The CDR3 runs 13 residues. V gave up 0 bases and J gave up 6 bases; unmatched junction bases: 0. The CDR3 DNA is TGTGCCAGCAGTGACTCGCGGGGGGATACGCAGTATTTT. It yields the protein CASSDSRGDTQYF.

The chain links TRBV6-2 or TRBV6-3 to TRBJ1-5; no clear D. CDR1 and CDR2 from the germline V gene are MNHEY and SVGEGT. This CDR3 is built from 14 residues. With 7 bases removed from V and 2 bases from J, the gap between germline ends came to 12 bases. CDR3 sequence: CASKIIGGNQPQHF. CDR3 nucleotides: TGTGCCAGCAAAATTATTGGAGGCAATCAGCCCCAGCATTTT.

The rearrangement links TRBV6-2 or TRBV6-3 to TRBJ2-5; 8 bases match TRBD1. CDR3 length: 16 residues. Germline CDR1 reads MNHEY; CDR2 reads SVGEGT. With 4 bases clipped from V and 5 bases from J, the junction kept 12 bases outside the gene matches. CDR3 sequence: CASSSYLQGAKETQYF. DNA of the CDR3: TGTGCCAGCAGTTCGTACTTGCAGGGGGCGAAGGAGACCCAGTACTTC.

This sequence joins TRBV4-3 and TRBJ2-5; D gene unclear. Trimming cost V 0 bases and J 3 bases, with 5 bases left between them. This CDR3 comprises 13 residues. Per germline, CDR1 LGHNA and CDR2 YSLEER. CDR3 amino acids: CASSQDHKETQYF. CDR3 bases: TGCGCCAGCAGCCAAGATCATAAAGAGACCCAGTACTTC.

This rearrangement joins TRBV20-1 to TRBJ2-3, with 12 bases lining up with TRBD2. Per germline, CDR1 DFQATT and CDR2 SNEGSKA (reference sequence). The V gene end was trimmed by 0 bases and the J gene end by 4 bases; junction bases not matched to a gene: 8. CDR3 length: 17 amino acids. Here the CDR3 reads CSARDDASGRAPDTQYF. CDR3 DNA sequence: TGCAGTGCTAGAGACGACGCTAGCGGGAGGGCGCCAGATACGCAGTATTTT.

The chain joins TRBV20-1 to TRBJ2-5; 9 nucleotides align to TRBD2. The CDR3 is made up of 16 amino acids. After removal of 6 bases from V and 4 bases from J, the junction contained 15 bases not matched to a gene. Germline lookup yields CDR1 DFQATT and CDR2 SNEGSKA (reference sequence). The CDR3 DNA follows: TGCAGTGCCCCCCGGGGACCGCGGGGGGGAAGAGAGACCCAGTACTTC. This sequence encodes CSAPRGPRGGRETQYF.

The chain employs TRBV7-3 and TRBJ2-2; 7 bases agree with TRBD2. The CDR3 extends over 15 amino acids. With 5 bases clipped from V and 0 bases from J, the junction kept 3 bases outside the gene matches. The germline gives CDR1 SGHTA, CDR2 FQGTGA. The CDR3 DNA follows: TGTGCCAGCAGCAAGAGCGGGACGAACACCGGGGAGCTGTTTTTT. As protein: CASSKSGTNTGELFF.

This clonotype has more than one count but fewer than ten. The V and J genes are TRBV6-5 and TRBJ1-5, with D unclear. Germline CDR1 MNHEY, CDR2 SVGAGI. V dropped 4 bases and J dropped 1 base, with 20 bases sitting between them. CDR3 size: 18 residues. CDR3 loop: CASSSTPVGLSSNQPQHF. The CDR3 coding sequence is TGTGCCAGCAGTTCCACCCCAGTAGGGCTTTCCAGCAATCAGCCCCAGCATTTT.

The rearrangement joins TRBV18 to TRBJ1-2; D not resolved. Trimming pared 2 bases from V and 5 bases from J, leaving 12 bases between. The germline CDR1 and CDR2 sequences are KGHSH and LQKENI. The CDR3 runs to 14 residues. This CDR3 is CASSPTLTGYGYTF. The DNA for the CDR3 is TGTGCCAGCTCACCAACTTTGACGGGGTATGGCTACACCTTC.

This chain uses TRBV12-3 or TRBV12-4 with TRBJ1-6, with D uncertain. With 4 bases removed from V and 4 bases from J, the gap between germline ends came to 5 bases. CDR3 length: 13 residues. As DNA, the CDR3 is TGTGCCAGCAGTTGGGGATATAATTCACCCCTCCACTTT. Its translation: CASSWGYNSPLHF.

The V and J genes are TRBV27 and TRBJ2-1; the D gene is possibly TRBD1 (5 bases). V lost 3 bases and J 6 bases, leaving 9 bases between the germline ends. Germline V CDR1 and CDR2: MNHEY, SMNVEV (reference sequence). The CDR3 sequence is 13 residues long. CDR3 sequence reads: CASSLGQINEQFF. CDR3 sequence (DNA): TGTGCCAGCAGTTTGGGGCAGATCAATGAGCAGTTCTTC.

The J gene is TRBJ2-7, the V gene TRBV7-2; no clear D. This CDR3 comprises 13 residues. The V end was cut by 1 base, the J end by 6 bases, with 10 bases between. Germline loops: CDR1 SGHTA, CDR2 FQGNSA. CDR3 in amino acids: CASSLGVRPEQYF. The CDR3 nucleotides are TGTGCCAGCAGCTTAGGTGTACGGCCCGAGCAGTACTTC.

The rearrangement uses TRBV20-1 and TRBJ2-3; the D is unclear. The CDR3 sequence is 14 residues long. The germline V gene encodes CDR1 DFQATT and CDR2 SNEGSKA (reference sequence). Trimming pared 3 bases from V and 0 bases from J, leaving 10 bases between. This CDR3 reads CSASPLPSTDTQYF. The CDR3 DNA is TGCAGTGCTAGCCCCCTACCAAGCACAGATACGCAGTATTTT.

This clonotype occurred a few times. The chain carries TRBV7-2 and TRBJ1-2; TRBD1 is a possible D gene (6 bases). Germline lookup yields CDR1 SGHTA and CDR2 FQGNSA. This CDR3 spans 14 amino acids. Trimming removed 2 bases from V and 4 bases from J, with 11 bases in between. This chain's CDR3 is CASSLIGQSYGYTF. The CDR3 DNA reads TGTGCCAGCAGCTTAATCGGACAGAGCTATGGCTACACCTTC.

The V call is TRBV7-4, the J call TRBJ1-2, with TRBD1 as a possible D gene (5 bases). The V gene's germline CDR1 is SGHVT and CDR2 SQSDAQ. The CDR3 contains 15 residues. The germline V and J ends were trimmed by 5 bases and 7 bases, with 20 bases remaining between them. Here the CDR3 reads CASSGPGLRFGGYTF. In DNA form, the CDR3 reads TGTGCCAGCAGCGGCCCGGGACTGCGCTTCGGTGGCTACACCTTC.

This chain connects TRBV19 to TRBJ2-3; TRBD1 matches at 10 bases. J gave up 3 bases and V 6 bases, and 6 bases lay outside the gene matches. In germline, CDR1 is LNHDA, CDR2 SQIVND (reference sequence). This CDR3 spans 15 amino acids. In nucleotides, the CDR3 is TGTGCCAGTAGCCGACCGGGACAGGGGACAGATACGCAGTATTTT. This translates into CASSRPGQGTDTQYF.

In its sample, this clonotype was seen once. V usage is TRBV5-4 and J usage is TRBJ2-5; a possible D gene is TRBD2 (5 bases). V lost 0 bases and J lost 4, with 13 bases in between. Per the germline V gene, CDR1 is SGHNT and CDR2 is YYREEE (reference sequence). The CDR3 loop spans 15 amino acids. DNA of the CDR3: TGTGCCAGCAGCTTGGGTGGGGAGCGACGAGAGACCCAGTACTTC. Protein sequence: CASSLGGERRETQYF.

V is TRBV6-1 and J is TRBJ2-1; TRBD1 might be the D (6 bases). The germline V and J ends were trimmed by 6 bases and 4 bases, with 13 bases remaining between them. CDR3 length: 14 amino acids. Germline CDR1 reads MNHNS; CDR2 reads SASEGT. The chain's CDR3 is CASSRDNLYNEQFF. The CDR3 bases are TGTGCCAGCAGCCGGGACAACTTATACAATGAGCAGTTCTTC.

The sample holds a few counts of this clonotype. The rearrangement uses TRBV20-1 and TRBJ2-3, with D possibly matching TRBD2 (6 bases). The length of the CDR3 is 15 residues. Trimming shortened V by 3 bases and J by 3 bases, and 16 bases separated the two germline ends. The germline V gene has CDR1 DFQATT and CDR2 SNEGSKA (reference sequence). DNA of the CDR3: TGCAGTGCTAGTCCGTTAGCGGCAATAACAGATACGCAGTATTTT. It translates to CSASPLAAITDTQYF.